This T cell receptor beta chain comes out of a study of T-cell memory formation after mild COVID-19. Study findings and constraints: The study found contracting CD4+ clones mainly in CM and EM and contracting CD8+ clones in EMRA.

Note on this clonotype: The antigen is unknown.

TCRdb analysed the 5' RACE reads with MiXCR anew, one entry per CDR3 protein. The data hold just over 200,000 distinct CDR3 sequences, with more than 8% observed a single time. CDR1 is MNHEY, CDR2 SMNVEV, per germline (reference sequence). The length of the CDR3 is 16 residues. The V segment lost 7 bases and the J segment 2 bases; nucleotides outside the gene matches: 5. This clonotype was obtained from a man aged 18 to 29 who had mild COVID-19 (a few samples of this study predate the infection). Cell type and time point are not known. The specimen sequenced was PBMCs or a T cell subset sorted from them (not recorded which). The V gene is TRBV27, the J gene TRBJ2-1; 13 bases are shared with TRBD2. As DNA, the CDR3 is TGTGCCAGCACCCGGACTAGCGGGGGCCCCTACAATGAGCAGTTCTTC. It codes for CASTRTSGGPYNEQFF.